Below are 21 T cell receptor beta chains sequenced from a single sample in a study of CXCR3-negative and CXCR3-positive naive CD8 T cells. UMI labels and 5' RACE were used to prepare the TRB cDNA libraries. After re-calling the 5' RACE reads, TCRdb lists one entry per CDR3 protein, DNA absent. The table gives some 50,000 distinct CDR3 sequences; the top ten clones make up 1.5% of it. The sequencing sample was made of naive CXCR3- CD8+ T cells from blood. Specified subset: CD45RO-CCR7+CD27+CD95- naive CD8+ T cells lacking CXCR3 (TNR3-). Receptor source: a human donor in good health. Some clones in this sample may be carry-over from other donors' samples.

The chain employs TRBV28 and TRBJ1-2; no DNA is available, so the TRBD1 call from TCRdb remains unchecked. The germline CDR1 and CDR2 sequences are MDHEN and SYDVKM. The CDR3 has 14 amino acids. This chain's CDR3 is CASGREHYNYGYTF.

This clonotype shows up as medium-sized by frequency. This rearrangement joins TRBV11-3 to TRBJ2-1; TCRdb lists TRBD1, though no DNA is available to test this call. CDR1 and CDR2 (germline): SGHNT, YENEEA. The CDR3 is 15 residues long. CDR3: CASSSYRDRDNEQFF.

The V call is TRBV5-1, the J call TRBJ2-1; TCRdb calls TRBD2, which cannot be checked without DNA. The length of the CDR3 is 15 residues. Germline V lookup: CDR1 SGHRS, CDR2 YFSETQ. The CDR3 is CASKTDQLFAGEQFF.

CDR3 protein: CASSTDFVYEQYF. The gene calls are TRBV7-2 and TRBJ2-7. Looked up from germline, CDR1 is SGHTA and CDR2 is FQGNSA. The CDR3 runs to 13 residues.

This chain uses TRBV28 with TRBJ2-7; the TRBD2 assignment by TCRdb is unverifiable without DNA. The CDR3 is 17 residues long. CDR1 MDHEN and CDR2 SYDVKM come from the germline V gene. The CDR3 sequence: CASRVDSSGPHSYEQYF.

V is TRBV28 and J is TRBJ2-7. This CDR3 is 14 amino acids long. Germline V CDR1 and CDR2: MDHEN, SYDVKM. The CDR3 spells CASSLVGYSYEQYF.

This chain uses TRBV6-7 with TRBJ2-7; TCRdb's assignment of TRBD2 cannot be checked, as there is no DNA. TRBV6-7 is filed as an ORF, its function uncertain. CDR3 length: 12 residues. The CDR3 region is CAFLRSSYEQYF.

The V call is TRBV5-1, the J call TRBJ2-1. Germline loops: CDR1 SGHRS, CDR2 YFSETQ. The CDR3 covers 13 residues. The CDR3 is CASSKDRDNEQFF.

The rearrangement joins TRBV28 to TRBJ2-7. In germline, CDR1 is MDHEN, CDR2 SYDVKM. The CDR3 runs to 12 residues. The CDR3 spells CASTISGYEQYF.

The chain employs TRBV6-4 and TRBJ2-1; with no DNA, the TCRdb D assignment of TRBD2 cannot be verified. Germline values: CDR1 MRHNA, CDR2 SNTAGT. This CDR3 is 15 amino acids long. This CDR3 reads CASSAGTTDYNEQFF.

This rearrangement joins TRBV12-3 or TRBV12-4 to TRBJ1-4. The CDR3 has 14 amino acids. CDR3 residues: CASSLSSTNEKLFF.

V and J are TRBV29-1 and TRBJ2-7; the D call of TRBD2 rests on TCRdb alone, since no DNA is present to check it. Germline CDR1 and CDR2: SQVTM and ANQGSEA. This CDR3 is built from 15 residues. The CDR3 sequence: CSVAWYQGGDYEQYF.

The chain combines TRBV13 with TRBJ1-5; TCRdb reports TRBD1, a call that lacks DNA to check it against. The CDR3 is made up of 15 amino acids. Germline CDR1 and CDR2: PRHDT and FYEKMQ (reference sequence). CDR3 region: CASSRDRESNQPQHF.

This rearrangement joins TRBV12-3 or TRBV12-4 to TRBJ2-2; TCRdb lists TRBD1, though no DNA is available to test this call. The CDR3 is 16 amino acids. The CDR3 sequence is CASSSTGTVNTGELFF.

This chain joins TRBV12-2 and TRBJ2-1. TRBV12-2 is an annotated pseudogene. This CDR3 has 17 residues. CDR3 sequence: CASRLGTSGGAYNEQFF.

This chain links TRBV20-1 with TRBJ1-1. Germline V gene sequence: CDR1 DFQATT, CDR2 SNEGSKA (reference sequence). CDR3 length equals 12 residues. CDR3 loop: CSARPGPAEAFF.

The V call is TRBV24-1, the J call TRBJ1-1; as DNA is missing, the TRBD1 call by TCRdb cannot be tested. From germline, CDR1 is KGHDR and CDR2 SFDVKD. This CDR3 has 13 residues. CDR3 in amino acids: CATRGRGDTEAFF.

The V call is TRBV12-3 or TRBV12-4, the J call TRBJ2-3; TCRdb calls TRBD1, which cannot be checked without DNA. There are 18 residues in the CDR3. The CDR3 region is CASSLSAGTGYHTDTQYF.

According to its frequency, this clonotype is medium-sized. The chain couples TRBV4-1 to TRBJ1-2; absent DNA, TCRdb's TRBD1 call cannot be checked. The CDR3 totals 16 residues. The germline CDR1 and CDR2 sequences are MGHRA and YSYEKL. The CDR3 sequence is CASSQGGQASPYGYTF.

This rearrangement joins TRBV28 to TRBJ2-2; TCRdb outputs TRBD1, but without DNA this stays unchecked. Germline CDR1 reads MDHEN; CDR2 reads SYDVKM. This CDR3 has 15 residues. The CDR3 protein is CASSGDSANTGELFF.

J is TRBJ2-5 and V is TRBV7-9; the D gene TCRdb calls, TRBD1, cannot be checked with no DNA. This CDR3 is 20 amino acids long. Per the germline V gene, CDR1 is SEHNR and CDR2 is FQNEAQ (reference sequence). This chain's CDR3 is CASSFSTGGRPRDFSETQYF. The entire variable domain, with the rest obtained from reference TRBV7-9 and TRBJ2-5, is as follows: DTGVSQNPRHKITKRGQNVTFRCDPISEHNRLYWYRQTLGQGPEFLTYFQNEAQLEKSRLLSDRFSAERPKGSFSTLEIQRTEQGDSAMYLCASSFSTGGRPRDFSETQYFGPGTRLLVL.